The entry below gives a single T cell receptor beta chain sequence along with its context. This sample was taken from a study of Ad26.COV2.S vaccination and SARS-CoV-2 variants. This CDR3 is built from 11 residues. Germline V gene sequence: CDR1 GTSNPN, CDR2 SVGIG (reference sequence). Only in-frame clones appear in the TCRdb table, and some are missing; sequencing was by immunoSEQ multiplex PCR. The profile covers about 390,000 clones, with 70% to 90% appearing a single time and about 3.6% taken by the ten largest. The treatment: around 19 received Ad26.COV2.S at low or high dose, single or two shots; roughly five received placebo; per-sample allocation not given. Sampling occurred on day 63 after the first vaccine or placebo injection.

The chain carries TRBV30 and TRBJ2-1; D gene ambiguous. The specimen comprised peripheral blood, sampled in a trial of Ad26.COV2.S vaccine versus placebo. The clonotype originates from a person aged 18-60 years who received the Ad26.COV2.S COVID-19 vaccine or a placebo. CDR3 sequence: CACASSDEQFF. CDR3 DNA sequence: TGTGCTTGCGCCTCCTCGGATGAGCAGTTCTTC.